What follows are 27 T cell receptor beta chains derived from one specimen sequenced in a study of blood T cell repertoires in COVID-19. The assay was immunoSEQ multiplex PCR, and TCRdb's table has in-frame clones only and misses some. The sample lists a few hundred thousand clones, 80% to 90% occurring once. Material for sequencing was PBMCs or T cells enriched from blood (not recorded which). These receptor sequences come from a man aged 18 to 30 who had recovered from COVID-19.

The chain is built from TRBV7-9 and TRBJ1-6; a weak D match, TRBD1 (6 bases). This CDR3 comprises 17 residues. Looked up from germline, CDR1 is SEHNR and CDR2 is FQNEAQ (reference sequence). V lost 5 bases and J 3 bases, leaving 17 bases between the germline ends. CDR3 amino acids: CASSPAVGHFYNSPLHF. The CDR3 DNA follows: TGTGCCAGCAGCCCAGCAGTGGGACACTTCTATAATTCACCCCTCCACTTT.

This clone was recorded only once. The rearrangement uses TRBV7-9 and TRBJ2-1; D remains unclear. Trimming removed 5 bases at V and 9 bases at J, with 11 bases between. This CDR3 is built from 12 residues. Germline loops: CDR1 SEHNR, CDR2 FQNEAQ (reference sequence). The CDR3: CASSQLVGEQFF. The DNA for the CDR3 is TGTGCCAGCAGCCAGCTAGTCGGTGAGCAGTTCTTC.

The chain uses TRBV6-5 and TRBJ1-2, with D uncertain. Trimming removed 6 bases at V and 4 bases at J, with 9 bases between. The CDR3 runs 12 residues. Germline loops: CDR1 MNHEY, CDR2 SVGAGI. The CDR3 sequence is CASSPPGYGYTF. CDR3 nucleotide sequence: TGTGCCAGCAGCCCCCCAGGCTATGGCTACACCTTC.

CDR3: CASSSPGTGGDGYTF. CDR3 DNA sequence: TGTGCCAGCAGTTCACCCGGGACAGGTGGGGATGGCTACACCTTC. V gene TRBV28 combines with J gene TRBJ1-2; 8 bases match TRBD1. The CDR3 covers 15 residues. Losses at the gene ends were 4 bases for V and 6 bases for J; bases not matched to a gene: 10. Per germline, CDR1 MDHEN and CDR2 SYDVKM.

The chain combines TRBV6-5 with TRBJ1-1; no reliable D call. V was clipped by 2 bases and J by 1 base, with 8 bases between them. Looked up from germline, CDR1 is MNHEY and CDR2 is SVGAGI. The CDR3 is 14 residues long. CDR3 nucleotide sequence: TGTGCCAGCAGTTACGGACTGGGGAACACTGAAGCTTTCTTT. Translating gives CASSYGLGNTEAFF.

J is TRBJ1-5 and V is TRBV24-1, with 9 bases that match TRBD1. The length of the CDR3 is 14 residues. V trimming: 4 bases; J trimming: 6 bases; junction bases outside the gene matches: 3. CDR1 and CDR2 from the germline V gene are KGHDR and SFDVKD. CDR3 in amino acids: CATSDYRGLQPQHF. Written as DNA, the CDR3 is TGTGCCACCAGTGACTACAGGGGGCTTCAGCCCCAGCATTTT.

CDR3 nucleotide sequence: TGTGCCAGCAGCTTATCAAACAGGGGGAGCACCTACGAGCAGTACTTC. It encodes CASSLSNRGSTYEQYF. The chain recombines TRBV7-2 with TRBJ2-7; 8 bases are shared with TRBD1. The CDR3 consists of 16 residues. The V and J ends lost 2 bases and 2 bases, in that order; junction bases with no gene match: 8. Germline V gene lookup returns CDR1 SGHTA and CDR2 FQGNSA.

The chain employs TRBV28 and TRBJ2-2, with D possibly TRBD2 on 5 matching bases. Germline V gene sequence: CDR1 MDHEN, CDR2 SYDVKM. This CDR3 is 16 amino acids long. V dropped 5 bases and J dropped 9 bases, with 22 bases sitting between them. In DNA form, the CDR3 reads TGTGCCAGCAGTCACACGCCCCGGGAACATAGGCGGGAGCTGTTTTTT. Its translation: CASSHTPREHRRELFF.

The chain has TRBV7-9 and TRBJ1-2, with D possibly being TRBD1 (6 bases). With 4 bases removed from V and 1 base from J, the gap between germline ends came to 13 bases. The germline CDR1 and CDR2 sequences are SEHNR and FQNEAQ (reference sequence). The CDR3 extends over 15 amino acids. The chain's CDR3 is CASSSRTEVNYGYTF. CDR3 nucleotide sequence: TGTGCCAGCAGCTCACGGACAGAAGTTAACTATGGCTACACCTTC.

The chain carries TRBV5-5 and TRBJ2-2; weak D call: TRBD2 (6 bases). V lost 0 bases to trimming and J lost 5 bases, with 17 bases between them. The length of the CDR3 is 17 residues. Germline assignment: CDR1 SGHKS and CDR2 YYEKEE (reference sequence). CDR3 residues: CASSLVGRRDRTGELFF. The CDR3 bases are TGTGCCAGCAGCTTGGTGGGGCGGCGGGACCGAACCGGGGAGCTGTTTTTT.

The chain links TRBV7-9 to TRBJ1-2, with TRBD1 identical over 8 bases. The trim removed 2 bases at V and 4 bases at J, leaving 9 bases unmatched. This CDR3 has 16 residues. Per the germline V gene, CDR1 is SEHNR and CDR2 is FQNEAQ (reference sequence). In DNA, the CDR3 is TGTGCCAGCAGCTTAATGGAAGGACAGGGAGGCTATGGCTACACCTTC. Translating gives CASSLMEGQGGYGYTF.

The V call is TRBV18, the J call TRBJ1-1; D gene unclear. V was pared by 3 bases and J by 1 base, with 12 bases between. Looked up from germline, CDR1 is KGHSH and CDR2 is LQKENI. There are 15 residues in the CDR3. This CDR3 is CASSPRWAWNTEAFF. CDR3 DNA sequence: TGTGCCAGCTCACCTAGGTGGGCGTGGAACACTGAAGCTTTCTTT. The variable domain in full, with the rest retrieved from reference TRBV18 and TRBJ1-1, is NAGVMQNPRHLVRRRGQEARLRCSPMKGHSHVYWYRQLPEEGLKFMVYLQKENIIDESGMPKERFSAEFPKEGPSILRIQQVVRGDSAAYFCASSPRWAWNTEAFFGQGTRLTVV.

The chain combines TRBV7-9 with TRBJ1-1, with D tentatively TRBD1 (5 bases). Germline V lookup: CDR1 SEHNR, CDR2 FQNEAQ (reference sequence). Deletions cut 4 bases from V and 4 bases from J, with 16 bases between. CDR3 length equals 15 residues. The CDR3 protein is CASSSAHGGITEAFF. Here the CDR3 DNA reads TGTGCCAGCAGCTCGGCCCATGGGGGGATCACTGAAGCTTTCTTT. Drawing the rest from reference TRBV7-9 and TRBJ1-1, the complete variable domain is DTGVSQNPRHKITKRGQNVTFRCDPISEHNRLYWYRQTLGQGPEFLTYFQNEAQLEKSRLLSDRFSAERPKGSFSTLEIQRTEQGDSAMYLCASSSAHGGITEAFFGQGTRLTVV.

This chain uses TRBV18 with TRBJ1-1, with a weak D call TRBD1 (5 bases). This CDR3 has 14 amino acids. Trimming shortened V by 4 bases and J by 1 base, and 10 bases separated the two germline ends. Germline lookup yields CDR1 KGHSH and CDR2 LQKENI. The CDR3 DNA is TGTGCCAGCTCACGCCCGACAGAGAACACTGAAGCTTTCTTT. This codes for CASSRPTENTEAFF.

CDR3 region: CASSGGETNTGELFF. CDR3 DNA sequence: TGCGCCAGCAGTGGGGGAGAAACGAACACCGGGGAGCTGTTTTTT. The chain has TRBV10-2 and TRBJ2-2; TRBD2 is a possible D gene (5 bases). The CDR3 totals 15 residues. Trimming stripped 4 bases from V and 0 bases from J, with 9 bases between. The V gene's germline CDR1 is WSHSY and CDR2 SAAADI.

The rearrangement links TRBV15 to TRBJ1-4; D not resolved. Germline CDR1 LNHNV, CDR2 YYDKDF (reference sequence). The CDR3 contains 12 residues. V was trimmed by 1 base and J by 10 bases, leaving 7 bases between them. The CDR3 is CATSRVTGKLFF. The DNA of the CDR3 is TGTGCCACCAGCAGAGTTACCGGAAAACTGTTTTTT.

Of note for this clone: At the DNA level, this CDR3 is encoded by other sequences in the same sample as well. The chain couples TRBV18 to TRBJ1-1; D gene ambiguous. This CDR3 comprises 13 residues. Looked up from germline, CDR1 is KGHSH and CDR2 is LQKENI. Trimming shortened V by 1 base and J by 1 base, and 4 bases separated the two germline ends. The CDR3 coding sequence is TGTGCCAGCTCACCACTCTCGAACACTGAAGCTTTCTTT. This gives the protein CASSPLSNTEAFF. The complete variable domain, with remaining parts taken from reference TRBV18 and TRBJ1-1, reads NAGVMQNPRHLVRRRGQEARLRCSPMKGHSHVYWYRQLPEEGLKFMVYLQKENIIDESGMPKERFSAEFPKEGPSILRIQQVVRGDSAAYFCASSPLSNTEAFFGQGTRLTVV.

The J gene is TRBJ1-1, the V gene TRBV12-5; the match to TRBD1 covers 7 bases. Germline V gene sequence: CDR1 LGHNT, CDR2 FRNRAP. The V gene end was trimmed by 6 bases and the J gene end by 6 bases; junction bases not matched to a gene: 13. The CDR3 consists of 15 residues. CDR3 amino acids: CASGRRLTGLAEAFF. Here the CDR3 DNA reads TGTGCTAGTGGCCGACGCCTGACAGGGCTTGCTGAAGCTTTCTTT.

V gene TRBV4-1 combines with J gene TRBJ2-6, with D possibly TRBD2 on 6 matching bases. The CDR3 length is 19 residues. V shed 2 bases and J shed 0 bases, with 17 bases lying between them. CDR1 is MGHRA, CDR2 YSYEKL, per germline. The CDR3 sequence is CASSQFRGGGSSGANVLTF. For the CDR3, the DNA is TGCGCCAGCAGCCAATTTCGTGGGGGAGGTAGCTCTGGGGCCAACGTCCTGACTTTC.

The rearrangement links TRBV14 to TRBJ1-1, with TRBD1 matching 8 bases. CDR3 length: 15 amino acids. The germline V gene has CDR1 SGHDN and CDR2 FVKESK. With V trimmed by 4 bases and J by 2 bases, 6 bases remained unmatched. The CDR3 protein is CASSLRQGLNTEAFF. As DNA, the CDR3 is TGTGCCAGCAGCCTGCGACAGGGGCTTAACACTGAAGCTTTCTTT.

The genes are TRBV15 and TRBJ1-3; possibly TRBD1 for D (6 bases). The CDR3 runs 16 residues. V was pared by 1 base and J by 6 bases, with 16 bases between. Per the germline V gene, CDR1 is LNHNV and CDR2 is YYDKDF (reference sequence). The CDR3 DNA reads as TGTGCCACCAGCAGAGCTACAGGGTTGATTCCAAACACCATATATTTT. Protein sequence: CATSRATGLIPNTIYF.

This chain links TRBV3-1 (or the pseudogene TRBV3-2) with TRBJ1-2; D is unresolved. CDR3 length: 14 amino acids. Germline CDR1 reads LGHDT; CDR2 reads YNNKEL (reference sequence). V shed 0 bases and J shed 8 bases, with 13 bases lying between them. The CDR3 nucleotides read TGTGCCAGCAGCCAAGATCGGGAGGTGCGGGGCTACACCTTC. It yields the protein CASSQDREVRGYTF.

This chain connects TRBV9 to TRBJ1-2; D is uncertain. The CDR3 contains 13 residues. Trimming took off 1 base at V and 7 bases at J, with 11 bases between the two ends. Germline V gene data show CDR1 as SGDLS and CDR2 as YYNGEE. The CDR3 region is CASSVMGSGGYTF. In DNA, the CDR3 is TGTGCCAGCAGCGTAATGGGGAGTGGTGGCTACACCTTC.

The rearrangement uses TRBV13 and TRBJ2-7, with 8 bases identical to TRBD1. Trimming at V came to 3 bases and at J to 2 bases, leaving 3 bases not matched to a gene. The CDR3 contains 14 residues. Germline CDR1 reads PRHDT; CDR2 reads FYEKMQ (reference sequence). The chain's CDR3 is CASSLTGAPYEQYF. CDR3 in DNA: TGTGCCAGCAGCTTGACAGGGGCCCCCTACGAGCAGTACTTC.

The gene calls are TRBV6-1 and TRBJ1-3; D uncertain. CDR3 length: 16 amino acids. V was trimmed by 6 bases and J by 0 bases, leaving 15 bases between them. CDR1 MNHNS and CDR2 SASEGT come from the germline V gene. The DNA of the CDR3 is TGTGCCAGCAGCGAAATTTTTCGCGGCTCTGGAAACACCATATATTTT. This codes for CASSEIFRGSGNTIYF.

J is TRBJ2-7 and V is TRBV27, with 7 positions matching TRBD2. V shed 5 bases, J shed 0 bases, and the junction held 7 bases outside the gene matches. The CDR3 consists of 15 residues. Per the germline V gene, CDR1 is MNHEY and CDR2 is SMNVEV (reference sequence). In nucleotides, the CDR3 is TGTGCCAGCAGTGGGGAGCGGGGTAGCTCCTACGAGCAGTACTTC. It translates to CASSGERGSSYEQYF.

CDR3 sequence (DNA): TGTGCCAGCAGTCCTATGATCGACAGGGGCGCTTTCTTT. Protein product: CASSPMIDRGAFF. The chain combines TRBV6-5 with TRBJ1-1; 8 bases align to TRBD1. Germline CDR1 MNHEY, CDR2 SVGAGI. The ends lost 5 bases at V and 11 bases at J; junction bases unmatched: 10. This CDR3 region has 13 residues.